These 26 T cell receptor beta chains originate from one sample sequenced in a study of blood T cell repertoires in COVID-19. The assay was immunoSEQ multiplex PCR, and TCRdb's table has in-frame clones only and misses some. Found here are 140,000 to 150,000 clones, approximately 88% of them singletons; the top ten hold about 2%. Sequenced input: peripheral blood. The receptor set was obtained from a man aged 70-80 years with acute or convalescent COVID-19.

The V and J genes are TRBV27 and TRBJ2-3; 9 nucleotides match TRBD1. The CDR3 runs to 13 residues. V gave up 6 bases and J gave up 7 bases; unmatched junction bases: 5. CDR1 is MNHEY and CDR2 is SMNVEV in the germline V gene (reference sequence). CDR3: CASRGTGSYTQYF. The DNA for the CDR3 is TGTGCCAGCAGGGGGACAGGGAGTTATACGCAGTATTTT.

The chain has TRBV3-1 (or the pseudogene TRBV3-2) and TRBJ2-7; D call uncertain. Germline V gives CDR1 LGHDT, CDR2 YNNKEL (reference sequence). CDR3 length equals 12 residues. The germline V and J ends were trimmed by 5 bases and 3 bases, with 8 bases remaining between them. The CDR3 loop reads CASSGHRYEQYF. For the CDR3, the DNA is TGTGCCAGCAGCGGGCACCGCTACGAGCAGTACTTC.

The chain couples TRBV5-1 to TRBJ1-3; TRBD1 matches 8 bases. The CDR3 loop spans 16 amino acids. The V gene end was trimmed by 4 bases and the J gene end by 2 bases; junction bases not matched to a gene: 8. The germline gives CDR1 SGHRS, CDR2 YFSETQ. As DNA, the CDR3 is TGCGCCAGCAGCAACGGACAGGGCAGTCCTGGAAACACCATATATTTT. Its protein product is CASSNGQGSPGNTIYF.

The V and J genes are TRBV12-3 or TRBV12-4 and TRBJ1-1, with a possible D match to TRBD1 (5 bases). V lost 4 bases and J lost 1, with 7 bases in between. CDR3 length: 13 amino acids. CDR3 residues: CASSSTANTEAFF. The CDR3 DNA is TGTGCCAGCAGTTCGACAGCGAACACTGAAGCTTTCTTT.

The chain couples TRBV10-3 to TRBJ2-2; tentative D call: TRBD1 (6 bases). The CDR3 is made up of 16 amino acids. The ends were cut back, 2 bases at V and 0 bases at J, with 10 bases in the middle. Germline CDR1 and CDR2: ENHRY and SYGVKD. The CDR3 protein is CAISEMGTTNTGELFF. The CDR3 DNA follows: TGTGCCATCAGTGAGATGGGGACAACGAACACCGGGGAGCTGTTTTTT.

V gene TRBV6-5 combines with J gene TRBJ1-2; no firm D call. This CDR3 spans 15 amino acids. The V gene lost 0 bases and the J gene lost 9 bases, with 17 bases spanning the gap. CDR1 is MNHEY, CDR2 SVGAGI, per germline. The CDR3 coding sequence is TGTGCCAGCAGTTACTCCTCTACCTCCCCTTCGAGCTACACCTTC. Encoded protein: CASSYSSTSPSSYTF.

The chain recombines TRBV6-6 with TRBJ1-6; no firm D call. Trimming removed 0 bases at V and 8 bases at J, with 11 bases between. The V gene's germline CDR1 is MNHNY and CDR2 SVGAGI (reference sequence). CDR3 size: 15 residues. CDR3 sequence: CASSYSERLDSPLHF. The CDR3 nucleotides read TGTGCCAGCAGTTACTCTGAGAGGTTGGATTCACCCCTCCACTTT.

The V and J genes are TRBV10-3 and TRBJ2-7; D gene uncertain. Germline V gene data show CDR1 as ENHRY and CDR2 as SYGVKD. Trimming removed 4 bases from V and 2 bases from J, with 9 bases in between. CDR3 length: 13 residues. In DNA form, the CDR3 reads TGTGCCATCAGTGCGGCAGGCGCCTACGAGCAGTACTTC. Protein product: CAISAAGAYEQYF.

This chain joins TRBV24-1 and TRBJ2-2, with 10 bases that match TRBD1. Per the germline V gene, CDR1 is KGHDR and CDR2 is SFDVKD. The CDR3 has 14 residues. V gave up 6 bases and J gave up 6 bases; unmatched junction bases: 3. The CDR3 reads CATSSGQGAGELFF. CDR3 DNA sequence: TGTGCCACCAGTTCCGGACAGGGGGCCGGGGAGCTGTTTTTT.

The rearrangement joins TRBV11-2 to TRBJ2-2; 11 bases are a match to TRBD2. With 6 bases clipped from V and 4 bases from J, the junction kept 10 bases outside the gene matches. Germline CDR1 is SGHAT and CDR2 is FQNNGV. The CDR3 consists of 17 residues. The CDR3 protein is CASSYLSGRDLTGELFF. In nucleotides, the CDR3 is TGTGCCAGCAGTTACCTTAGCGGGAGGGATCTCACCGGGGAGCTGTTTTTT.

This rearrangement joins TRBV7-8 to TRBJ2-6, with TRBD1 identical over 8 bases. Germline assignment: CDR1 SGHVS and CDR2 FQNEAQ. This CDR3 spans 19 amino acids. V was clipped by 1 base and J by 4 bases; unmatched bases: 12. This CDR3 is CASSLVLVRGQSGANVLTF. The CDR3 DNA reads as TGTGCCAGCAGCTTAGTGCTGGTCAGGGGGCAGTCCGGGGCCAACGTCCTGACTTTC. Combining the CDR3 with reference TRBV7-8 and TRBJ2-6 gives the whole variable domain GAGVSQSPRYKVAKRGQDVALRCDPISGHVSLFWYQQALGQGPEFLTYFQNEAQLDKSGLPSDRFFAERPEGSVSTLKIQRTQQEDSAVYLCASSLVLVRGQSGANVLTFGAGSRLTVL.

This sequence joins TRBV4-1 and TRBJ1-6; D unresolved. Trimming cost V 3 bases and J 10 bases, with 10 bases left between them. Per the germline V gene, CDR1 is MGHRA and CDR2 is YSYEKL. This CDR3 contains 13 residues. This chain's CDR3 is CASSQEVRSPLHF. Written as DNA, the CDR3 is TGCGCCAGCAGCCAGGAAGTGCGGTCACCCCTCCACTTT.

The genes are TRBV6-5 and TRBJ1-2, with D possibly TRBD1 on 5 matching bases. Per germline, CDR1 MNHEY and CDR2 SVGAGI. The CDR3 runs 12 residues. Deletions cut 5 bases from V and 6 bases from J, with 10 bases between. In DNA, the CDR3 is TGTGCCAGCAGTCCCGCAGGGAATGGCTACACCTTC. Amino acid sequence: CASSPAGNGYTF.

This clone was seen only a few times. The J gene is TRBJ1-4, the V gene TRBV2; possible D gene TRBD1, 6 bases. The ends were cut back, 6 bases at V and 7 bases at J, with 21 bases in the middle. In germline, CDR1 is SNHLY, CDR2 FYNNEI. The CDR3 has 16 residues. CDR3: CASRGTQRGSSEKLFF. The CDR3 DNA follows: TGTGCCAGCAGGGGGACACAACGCGGTTCTAGTGAAAAACTGTTTTTT.

The rearrangement uses TRBV10-3 and TRBJ2-5; 8 bases match TRBD1. V lost 3 bases to trimming and J lost 4 bases; unmatched junction nucleotides: 10. This CDR3 contains 16 residues. Per germline, CDR1 ENHRY and CDR2 SYGVKD. The CDR3 bases are TGTGCCATCAGTGACCCAGGGGGCCTCGGGAGAGAGACCCAGTACTTC. Translating it yields CAISDPGGLGRETQYF.

The sample holds a few counts of this clone. J is TRBJ1-2 and V is TRBV10-1; D may be TRBD1 (5 bases). From germline, CDR1 is WNHNN and CDR2 SYGVQD (reference sequence). This CDR3 region has 13 residues. Trimming took 4 bases from V and 4 from J, leaving 10 bases between them. The chain's CDR3 is CASSASGGYGYTF. The CDR3 DNA is TGCGCCAGCAGTGCCTCGGGGGGCTATGGCTACACCTTC.

This sequence joins TRBV5-1 and TRBJ2-7; D not resolved. Trimming removed 4 bases at V and 5 bases at J, with 16 bases between. Germline V gene data show CDR1 as SGHRS and CDR2 as YFSETQ. This CDR3 has 14 amino acids. In DNA form, the CDR3 reads TGCGCCAGCAGCCTATCTCTACAGAAGGACGAGCAGTACTTC. This encodes CASSLSLQKDEQYF.

This chain connects TRBV5-3 to TRBJ1-4, with TRBD1 matching 9 bases. TRBV5-3 is classed as an ORF, of uncertain function. The junction had 13 bases not matched to a gene; V was cut back by 4 bases and J by 3 bases. The CDR3 sequence is 18 residues long. The CDR3 DNA follows: TGTGCCAGAAGCCTCCATCTACAGGGGGCATCAGCTAATGAAAAACTGTTTTTT. Its translation: CARSLHLQGASANEKLFF.

This chain links TRBV7-9 with TRBJ1-1; the match to TRBD1 covers 7 bases. The length of the CDR3 is 14 residues. Germline lookup yields CDR1 SEHNR and CDR2 FQNEAQ (reference sequence). With 1 base clipped from V and 3 bases from J, the junction kept 2 bases outside the gene matches. CDR3 residues: CASSLVTGDTEAFF. The CDR3 coding sequence is TGTGCCAGCAGCTTAGTTACAGGGGACACTGAAGCTTTCTTT.

The chain links TRBV19 to TRBJ1-1; D may be TRBD1 (5 bases). This CDR3 spans 14 amino acids. V was shortened by 3 bases and J by 3 bases, with 11 bases between the two germline ends. Germline assignment: CDR1 LNHDA and CDR2 SQIVND (reference sequence). The CDR3 nucleotides are TGTGCCAGTAGTATTATGACAGCCCACACTGAAGCTTTCTTT. Translation: CASSIMTAHTEAFF.

This clone was recorded once. The CDR3: CAWSTSGRRTDTQYF. DNA of the CDR3: TGTGCCTGGTCGACTAGCGGGAGAAGGACAGATACGCAGTATTTT. J is TRBJ2-3 and V is TRBV30, with 12 bases that match TRBD2. CDR1 is GTSNPN, CDR2 SVGIG, per germline (reference sequence). The CDR3 extends over 15 amino acids. Trimming at V came to 5 bases and at J to 3 bases, leaving 6 bases not matched to a gene. Full variable domain (rest looked up from reference TRBV30 and TRBJ2-3): SQTIHQWPATLVQPVGSPLSLECTVEGTSNPNLYWYRQAAGRGLQLLFYSVGIGQISSEVPQNLSASRPQDRQFILSSKKLLLSDSGFYLCAWSTSGRRTDTQYFGPGTRLTVL.

The chain links TRBV11-2 to TRBJ2-7; 12 nucleotides agree with TRBD2. The CDR3 length is 15 residues. Germline assignment: CDR1 SGHAT and CDR2 FQNNGV. The V gene end was trimmed by 1 base and the J gene end by 2 bases; junction bases not matched to a gene: 0. The CDR3 loop reads CASSLGTSGTYEQYF. The CDR3, as DNA: TGTGCCAGCAGCTTAGGGACTAGCGGGACCTACGAGCAGTACTTC. Supplemented by reference TRBV11-2 and TRBJ2-7, the full variable domain reads EAGVAQSPRYKIIEKRQSVAFWCNPISGHATLYWYQQILGQGPKLLIQFQNNGVVDDSQLPKDRFSAERLKGVDSTLKIQPAKLEDSAVYLCASSLGTSGTYEQYFGPGTRLTVT.

CDR3 sequence reads: CASSLHPQGFTEAFF. CDR3 nucleotides: TGTGCCAGCAGCTTGCATCCACAGGGGTTCACTGAAGCTTTCTTT. This chain connects TRBV5-5 to TRBJ1-1; TRBD1 matches at 7 bases. The V gene end was trimmed by 1 base and the J gene end by 4 bases; junction bases not matched to a gene: 7. Germline CDR1 reads SGHKS; CDR2 reads YYEKEE (reference sequence). The CDR3 consists of 15 residues.

This chain uses TRBV6-5 with TRBJ2-2; tentatively, D is TRBD2 (6 bases). The CDR3 length is 14 residues. V was clipped by 6 bases and J by 5 bases, with 13 bases between them. Germline assignment: CDR1 MNHEY and CDR2 SVGAGI. The CDR3 nucleotides are TGTGCCAGCAGGGGGCAAGGGAGGACCGGGGAGCTGTTTTTT. This codes for CASRGQGRTGELFF.

CDR3 loop: CASGDTSSGNTIYF. Written as DNA, the CDR3 is TGTGCCAGTGGGGACACGAGCTCTGGAAACACCATATATTTT. This chain connects TRBV19 to TRBJ1-3; weak D call: TRBD1 (6 bases). The germline CDR1 and CDR2 sequences are LNHDA and SQIVND (reference sequence). The V gene lost 8 bases and the J gene lost 0 bases, with 11 bases spanning the gap. This CDR3 contains 14 residues.

The chain's CDR3 is CASILGAGRRGNTIYF. CDR3 coding DNA: TGTGCCAGCATTCTAGGAGCAGGGCGTAGGGGAAACACCATATATTTT. The chain carries TRBV28 and TRBJ1-3, with D possibly being TRBD1 (5 bases). The V end lost 7 bases, the J end lost 4 bases, and 20 bases lay between the germline ends. Germline assignment: CDR1 MDHEN and CDR2 SYDVKM. The CDR3 totals 16 residues.